This T cell receptor beta chain was identified in a study of T cell repertoires in cytomegalovirus infection. Across the study: Indicated by public TCR beta signatures were CMV infection and matching HLA type. Notes on the study in general: HLA-C-restricted, CMV-specific TCR beta clonotypes were dominant ex vivo. Adding up the frequency of public TCR beta families identified people who carried CMV plus the relevant HLA.

This CDR3 has 13 residues. V gave up 6 bases and J gave up 10 bases; unmatched junction bases: 9. Germline values: CDR1 SGHTA, CDR2 FQGTGA. TCRdb passed the reads through MiXCR, listing each CDR3 protein once. This table holds about 190,000 distinct CDR3 sequences, 28% found once. Regarding this clonotype: The antigen is unknown.

The TCR sequence derives from a human donor in good health (CMV status not recorded). Some clones in this sample may be carry-over from other donors' samples. The J gene is TRBJ2-1, the V gene TRBV7-3; 7 bases align to TRBD2. Sequenced sample: PBMCs. The CDR3, as DNA: TGTGCCAGCAGGGGGGTCCCGGGAGGAGAGCAGTTCTTC. The encoded protein is CASRGVPGGEQFF.